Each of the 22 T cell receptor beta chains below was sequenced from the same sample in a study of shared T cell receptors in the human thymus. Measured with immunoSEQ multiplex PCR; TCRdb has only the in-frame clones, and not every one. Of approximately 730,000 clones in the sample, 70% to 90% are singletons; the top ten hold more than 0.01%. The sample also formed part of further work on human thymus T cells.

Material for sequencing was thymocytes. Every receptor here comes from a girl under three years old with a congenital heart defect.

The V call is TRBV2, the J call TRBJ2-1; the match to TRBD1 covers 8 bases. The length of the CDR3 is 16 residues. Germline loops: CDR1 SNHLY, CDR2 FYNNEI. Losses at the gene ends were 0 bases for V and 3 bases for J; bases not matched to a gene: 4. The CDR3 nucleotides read TGTGCCAGCAGTGAAGCGCTGGGACAGGACTACAATGAGCAGTTCTTC. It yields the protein CASSEALGQDYNEQFF.

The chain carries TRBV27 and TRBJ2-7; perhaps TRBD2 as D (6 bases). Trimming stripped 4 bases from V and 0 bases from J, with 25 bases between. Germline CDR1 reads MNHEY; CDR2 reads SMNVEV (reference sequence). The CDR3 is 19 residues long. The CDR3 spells CASSSNPAGRRPYSYEQYF. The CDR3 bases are TGTGCCAGCAGTTCCAACCCGGCGGGACGGAGACCTTACTCCTACGAGCAGTACTTC.

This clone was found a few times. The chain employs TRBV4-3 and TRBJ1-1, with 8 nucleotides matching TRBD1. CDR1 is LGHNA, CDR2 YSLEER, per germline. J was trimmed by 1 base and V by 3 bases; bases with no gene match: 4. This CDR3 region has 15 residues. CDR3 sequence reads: CASSHMDRENTEAFF. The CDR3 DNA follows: TGCGCCAGCAGCCATATGGACAGGGAGAACACTGAAGCTTTCTTT.

CDR3 in DNA: TGTGCCAGCAGTCGAAACAGGGGGATTAATGAAAAACTGTTTTTT. Residues: CASSRNRGINEKLFF. The chain has TRBV6-5 and TRBJ1-4; 8 bases match TRBD1. The germline V gene encodes CDR1 MNHEY and CDR2 SVGAGI. Trimming removed 5 bases from V and 4 bases from J; junction bases left unmatched: 6. The CDR3 is 15 residues long.

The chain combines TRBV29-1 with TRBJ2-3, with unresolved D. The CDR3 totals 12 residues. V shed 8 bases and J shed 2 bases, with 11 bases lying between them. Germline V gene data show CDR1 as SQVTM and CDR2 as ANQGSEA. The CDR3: CSPSFITDTQYF. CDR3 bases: TGCAGCCCCAGTTTCATCACAGATACGCAGTATTTT.

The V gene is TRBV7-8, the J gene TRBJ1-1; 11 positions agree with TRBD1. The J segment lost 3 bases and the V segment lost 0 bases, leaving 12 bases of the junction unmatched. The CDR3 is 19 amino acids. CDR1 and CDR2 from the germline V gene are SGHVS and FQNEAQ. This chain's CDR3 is CASSLAGDRGRYEDTEAFF. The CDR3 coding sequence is TGTGCCAGCAGCTTAGCGGGGGACAGGGGGAGATATGAAGACACTGAAGCTTTCTTT. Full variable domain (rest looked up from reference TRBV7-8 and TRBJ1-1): GAGVSQSPRYKVAKRGQDVALRCDPISGHVSLFWYQQALGQGPEFLTYFQNEAQLDKSGLPSDRFFAERPEGSVSTLKIQRTQQEDSAVYLCASSLAGDRGRYEDTEAFFGQGTRLTVV.

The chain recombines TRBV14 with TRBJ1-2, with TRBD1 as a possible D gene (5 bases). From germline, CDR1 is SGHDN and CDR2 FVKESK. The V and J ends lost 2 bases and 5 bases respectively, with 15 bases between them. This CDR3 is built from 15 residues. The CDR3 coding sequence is TGTGCCAGCAGCCAAAATCCGCTGGGGGGATATGGCTACACCTTC. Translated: CASSQNPLGGYGYTF.

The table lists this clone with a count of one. CDR3 DNA: TGTGCCAGCAGCTTAGCGCAGACAGGGGGTTATGGCTACACCTTC. This sequence encodes CASSLAQTGGYGYTF. This chain links TRBV13 with TRBJ1-2, with 9 bases fitting TRBD1. The CDR3 length is 15 residues. The V and J ends lost 1 base and 5 bases, in that order; junction bases with no gene match: 5. CDR1 is PRHDT and CDR2 is FYEKMQ in the germline V gene (reference sequence).

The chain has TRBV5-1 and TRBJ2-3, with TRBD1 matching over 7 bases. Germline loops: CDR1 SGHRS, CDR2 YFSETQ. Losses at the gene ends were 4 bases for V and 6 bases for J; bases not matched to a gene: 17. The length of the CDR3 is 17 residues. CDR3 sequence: CASSAPPTGWWTDTQYF. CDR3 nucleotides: TGCGCCAGCAGCGCGCCGCCGACAGGGTGGTGGACCGATACGCAGTATTTT.

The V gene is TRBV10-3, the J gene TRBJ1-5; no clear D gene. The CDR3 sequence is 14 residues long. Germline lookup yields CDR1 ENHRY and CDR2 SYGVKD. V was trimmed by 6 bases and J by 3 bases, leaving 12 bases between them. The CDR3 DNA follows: TGTGCCATCAGCGGTCATGGTTACAATCAGCCCCAGCATTTT. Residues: CAISGHGYNQPQHF.

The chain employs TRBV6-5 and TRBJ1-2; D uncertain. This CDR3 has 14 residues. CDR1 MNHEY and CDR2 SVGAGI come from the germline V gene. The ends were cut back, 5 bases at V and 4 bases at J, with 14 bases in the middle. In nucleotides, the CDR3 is TGTGCCAGCAGTACCCTTAGAGGCCCCTATGGCTACACCTTC. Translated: CASSTLRGPYGYTF.

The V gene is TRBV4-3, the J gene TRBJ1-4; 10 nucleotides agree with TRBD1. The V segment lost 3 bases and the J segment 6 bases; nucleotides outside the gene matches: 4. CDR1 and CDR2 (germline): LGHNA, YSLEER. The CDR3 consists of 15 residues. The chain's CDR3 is CASSHSDRGDEKLFF. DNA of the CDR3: TGCGCCAGCAGCCACTCGGACAGGGGGGATGAAAAACTGTTTTTT.

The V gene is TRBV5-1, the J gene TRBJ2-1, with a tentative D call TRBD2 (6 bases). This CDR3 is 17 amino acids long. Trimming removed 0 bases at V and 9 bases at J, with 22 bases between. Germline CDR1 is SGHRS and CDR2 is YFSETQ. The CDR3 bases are TGCGCCAGCAGCTTGGGGGGGATGGAGGGTAGCAGCTTTGAGCAGTTCTTC. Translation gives CASSLGGMEGSSFEQFF.

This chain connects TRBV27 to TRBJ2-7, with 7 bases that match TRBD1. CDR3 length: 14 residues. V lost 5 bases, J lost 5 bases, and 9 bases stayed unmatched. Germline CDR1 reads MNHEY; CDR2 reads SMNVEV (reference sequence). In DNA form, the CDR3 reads TGTGCCAGCAGTCCTACGGGACAGAAGAACGAGCAGTACTTC. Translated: CASSPTGQKNEQYF.

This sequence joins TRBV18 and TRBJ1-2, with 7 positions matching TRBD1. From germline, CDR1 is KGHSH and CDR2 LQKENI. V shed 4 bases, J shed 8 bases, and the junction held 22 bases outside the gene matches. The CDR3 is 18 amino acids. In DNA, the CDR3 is TGTGCCAGCTCACAAAAAAAGACAGGGCGGAGTTCCTCCTGGGGCTACACCTTC. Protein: CASSQKKTGRSSSWGYTF.

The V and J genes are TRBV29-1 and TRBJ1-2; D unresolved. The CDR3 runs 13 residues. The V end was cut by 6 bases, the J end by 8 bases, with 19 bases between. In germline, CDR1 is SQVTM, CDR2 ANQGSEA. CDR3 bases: TGCAGCGTCCCCAACCCCCTAGACCACGGCTACACCTTC. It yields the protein CSVPNPLDHGYTF.

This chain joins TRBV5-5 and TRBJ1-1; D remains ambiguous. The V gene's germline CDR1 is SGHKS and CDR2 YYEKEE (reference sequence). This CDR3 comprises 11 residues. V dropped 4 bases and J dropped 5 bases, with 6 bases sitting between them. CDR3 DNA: TGTGCCAGCAGCACATGTACTGAAGCTTTCTTT. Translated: CASSTCTEAFF.

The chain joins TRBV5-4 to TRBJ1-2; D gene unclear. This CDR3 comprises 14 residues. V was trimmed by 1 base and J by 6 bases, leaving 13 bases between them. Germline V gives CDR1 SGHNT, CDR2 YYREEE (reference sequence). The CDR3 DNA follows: TGTGCCAGCAGCTTGATGGGTCAGGCGAATGGCTACACCTTC. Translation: CASSLMGQANGYTF.

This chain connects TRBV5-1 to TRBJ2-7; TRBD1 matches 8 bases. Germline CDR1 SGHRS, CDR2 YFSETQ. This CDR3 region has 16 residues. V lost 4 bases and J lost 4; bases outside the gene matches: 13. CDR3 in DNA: TGCGCCAGCAGCCCCGACAGGGGAGCGTTTGGGTACGAGCAGTACTTC. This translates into CASSPDRGAFGYEQYF.

The CDR3 is CASGPQPQHF. In DNA form, the CDR3 reads TGTGCCAGTGGCCCCCAGCCCCAGCATTTT. The chain has TRBV11-2 and TRBJ1-5, with D uncertain. The ends were cut back, 9 bases at V and 7 bases at J, with 7 bases in the middle. This CDR3 region has 10 residues. Germline V lookup: CDR1 SGHAT, CDR2 FQNNGV.

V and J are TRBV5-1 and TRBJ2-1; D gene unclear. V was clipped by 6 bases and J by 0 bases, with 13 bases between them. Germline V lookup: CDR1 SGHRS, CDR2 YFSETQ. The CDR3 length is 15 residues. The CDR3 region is CASTVVTSSYNEQFF. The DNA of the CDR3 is TGCGCCAGCACCGTGGTTACGAGCTCCTACAATGAGCAGTTCTTC.

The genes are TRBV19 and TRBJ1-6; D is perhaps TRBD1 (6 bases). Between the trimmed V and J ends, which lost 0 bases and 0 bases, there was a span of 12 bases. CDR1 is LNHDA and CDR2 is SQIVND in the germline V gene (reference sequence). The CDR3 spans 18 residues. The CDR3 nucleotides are TGTGCCAGTAGTATAGACTCCGACAGGAACTCCTATAATTCACCCCTCCACTTT. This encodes CASSIDSDRNSYNSPLHF.